This T cell receptor beta chain emerged from a study of OX40 agonist ivuxolimab in advanced cancers. Study details: Cohort: approximately 79% men, mean age around 61, aged roughly 23 to 79.

Trimming cost V 2 bases and J 1 base, with 16 bases left between them. The CDR3 is made up of 17 amino acids. CDR1 is SGHNT, CDR2 YYREEE, per germline (reference sequence). This table comes from immunoSEQ multiplex PCR, and its TCRdb copy is limited to in-frame clones, with some not included. The table shows under 65,000 clones, with around 93% occurring only once. This material consisted of CD4+ or CD8+ T cells sorted from blood, taken in a trial of the OX40 agonist ivuxolimab. The receptor comes from an adult with an advanced solid tumor such as melanoma, head and neck, liver or kidney cancer. The chain recombines TRBV5-4 with TRBJ2-1; D is perhaps TRBD2 (5 bases). DNA for the CDR3: TGTGCCAGCAGCTTTTACCTAGCTACGACGTCCTACAATGAGCAGTTCTTC. Translation gives CASSFYLATTSYNEQFF. The full variable domain, completed using reference TRBV5-4 and TRBJ2-1, is ETGVTQSPTHLIKTRGQQVTLRCSSQSGHNTVSWYQQALGQGPQFIFQYYREEENGRGNFPPRFSGLQFPNYSSELNVNALELDDSALYLCASSFYLATTSYNEQFFGPGTRLTVL.